These T cell receptor beta chains were read from a single sample in a study of blood T cell repertoires in COVID-19. The repertoire was sequenced with immunoSEQ multiplex PCR; TCRdb's copy has only in-frame clones and lacks some. The sample shows about 120,000 clones, roughly 80% of them seen only once. Sequenced: peripheral blood. The receptor set was obtained from a man in his thirties or forties with acute or convalescent COVID-19. Both conserved end residues are part of each CDR3. The D gene is left open where the match is weak. Clone size is shown for a subset of rows, as once, few, many or a class of expanded clone.

D: .
J: TRBJ2-1
size: few
V: TRBV10-3
DNA: TGTGCCATCAGTGAGTCAACAGTCCCCTACAATGAGCAGTTCTTC
CDR3: CAISESTVPYNEQFF

D: .
J: TRBJ1-2
size: .
V: TRBV4-3
DNA: TGCGCCAGCAGCCAAGATTTAGGGGTGGCTTATGGCTACACCTTC
CDR3: CASSQDLGVAYGYTF

D: TRBD1
J: TRBJ2-1
size: few
V: TRBV30
DNA: TGTGCCTGGAGGACAGGGAGAAATGAGCAGTTCTTC
CDR3: CAWRTGRNEQFF

D: TRBD2
J: TRBJ2-3
size: once
V: TRBV7-2
DNA: TGTGCCAGCAGACCTAGCGGTTCGGCGCAGTATTTT
CDR3: CASRPSGSAQYF

D: .
J: TRBJ2-7
size: few
V: TRBV2
DNA: TGTGCCAGCAGTACAGGTAGCCGGGGGGCTTACTACGAGCAGTACTTC
CDR3: CASSTGSRGAYYEQYF

D: TRBD1
J: TRBJ1-3
size: .
V: TRBV14
DNA: TGTGCCAGCAGCCGGGACACGGGACAGGGGAGAAACACCATATATTTT
CDR3: CASSRDTGQGRNTIYF

D: TRBD1
J: TRBJ2-6
size: .
V: TRBV5-1
DNA: TGCGCCAGCAGCTTGGCTACAGGGGCGACTGGGGCCAACGTCCTGACTTTC
CDR3: CASSLATGATGANVLTF

D: .
J: TRBJ1-1
size: .
V: TRBV19
DNA: TGTGCCAGTAGTCCCTCCTCCATCGGGATAGGGGAAGCTTTCTTT
CDR3: CASSPSSIGIGEAFF

D: TRBD1
J: TRBJ2-3
size: .
V: TRBV12-3/TRBV12-4
DNA: TGTGCCAGCAGTACAGGGGTGACAGATACGCAGTATTTT
CDR3: CASSTGVTDTQYF

D: TRBD1
J: TRBJ1-1
size: few
V: TRBV5-8
DNA: TGTGCCAGCAGCTGGAGCGGCGGGACAGGGGGAGGGATGAACACTGAAGCTTTCTTT
CDR3: CASSWSGGTGGGMNTEAFF

D: .
J: TRBJ2-3
size: .
V: TRBV11-3
DNA: TGTGCCAGCAGCTTTCGGGGGGCCACCCAAAATCGTCCTTACACAGATACGCAGTATTTT
CDR3: CASSFRGATQNRPYTDTQYF

D: TRBD1
J: TRBJ2-2
size: few
V: TRBV4-1
DNA: TGCGCCAGCAGCCGGGGGACAGTGTTGAACACCGGGGAGCTGTTTTTT
CDR3: CASSRGTVLNTGELFF

D: TRBD1
J: TRBJ2-7
size: .
V: TRBV6-5
DNA: TGTGCCAGCAGTTACGTGACAGGGAGCTCCTACGAGCAGTACTTC
CDR3: CASSYVTGSSYEQYF

D: TRBD1
J: TRBJ1-2
size: .
V: TRBV2
DNA: TGTGCCAGCAGTCCTACTACACGGACAGGGGCGTTGGTTGGCTACACCTTC
CDR3: CASSPTTRTGALVGYTF

D: .
J: TRBJ1-3
size: .
V: TRBV7-9
DNA: TGTGCCAGCAGCCCACTAATGGGAGTTTCTGGAAACACCATATATTTT
CDR3: CASSPLMGVSGNTIYF

D: .
J: TRBJ2-5
size: .
V: TRBV7-9
DNA: TGTGCCAGCGCCGGGGATTCGGAGACCCAGTACTTC
CDR3: CASAGDSETQYF

D: TRBD2
J: TRBJ2-3
size: .
V: TRBV5-1
DNA: TGCGCCAGCGCGGCTAGCGGGGGAAGCACAGATACGCAGTATTTT
CDR3: CASAASGGSTDTQYF

D: TRBD1
J: TRBJ1-2
size: .
V: TRBV4-2
DNA: TGTGCCAGCAGCCAAGTAGGGACAGGAAGGGTGTCTAACTATGGCTACACCTTC
CDR3: CASSQVGTGRVSNYGYTF

D: TRBD1
J: TRBJ1-4
size: .
V: TRBV7-9
DNA: TGTGCCAGCAGCCGCCGGGACAGTGAAAAACTGTTTTTT
CDR3: CASSRRDSEKLFF

D: TRBD1
J: TRBJ2-1
size: .
V: TRBV9
DNA: TGTGCCAGCAGCGCCCCTTCAGGGGGAGCCACCCTGATTGAGCAGTTCTTC
CDR3: CASSAPSGGATLIEQFF

D: .
J: TRBJ1-2
size: .
V: TRBV19
DNA: TGTGCCAGTAGTATTCGGCTCCCGGGGGACTATGGCTACACCTTC
CDR3: CASSIRLPGDYGYTF

D: TRBD1
J: TRBJ2-1
size: .
V: TRBV9
DNA: TGTGCCAGCAGCCCGACAGGGACAGTCGACAATGAGCAGTTCTTC
CDR3: CASSPTGTVDNEQFF